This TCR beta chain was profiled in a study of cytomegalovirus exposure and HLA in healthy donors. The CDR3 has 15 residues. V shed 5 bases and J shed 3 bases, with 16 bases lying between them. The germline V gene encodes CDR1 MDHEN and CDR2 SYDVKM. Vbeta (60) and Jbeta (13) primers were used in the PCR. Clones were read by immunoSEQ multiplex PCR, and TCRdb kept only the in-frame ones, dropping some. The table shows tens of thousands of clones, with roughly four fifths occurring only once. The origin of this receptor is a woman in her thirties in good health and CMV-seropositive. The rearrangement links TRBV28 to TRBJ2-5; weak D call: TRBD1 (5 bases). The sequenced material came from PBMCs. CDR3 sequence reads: CASSTAQGNEETQYF. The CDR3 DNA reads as TGTGCCAGCAGTACTGCCCAGGGAAACGAAGAGACCCAGTACTTC.